Listed here is a single T cell receptor beta chain. Researchers used genomic DNA as the template to profile TCR beta VDJ and CDR3. TCRdb passed the reads through MiXCR, listing each CDR3 protein once. The sample lists under 350,000 distinct CDR3 sequences; approximately 58% were seen once. There are 15 residues in the CDR3. Trimming removed 5 bases from V and 0 bases from J, with 10 bases in between. In germline, CDR1 is SGHTA, CDR2 FQGNSA. The source of the sample is a study of CD8+CD57+ T cells in acquired aplastic anemia. Whoever was chosen for sequencing had shown CD8+CD57+ cell expansion by flow cytometry.

The clonotype originates from a human donor with aplastic anemia. This rearrangement joins TRBV7-2 to TRBJ1-4, with unresolved D. Sequenced material: sorted CD4+, CD8+, or CD8+CD57+ T cells (not recorded which) from PBMCs. The CDR3 bases are TGTGCCAGCAGCACGAAGAGGGCAACTAATGAAAAACTGTTTTTT. Its translation: CASSTKRATNEKLFF.